The 9 T cell receptor beta chains listed next were all sequenced from one sample in a study of shared clonotypes between healthy human individuals. Assay: immunoSEQ multiplex PCR; the TCRdb copy retains only in-frame clones and omits some. Of about a million clones in the sample, over 75% were seen once. The sample taken for sequencing was memory CD4+ T cells sorted from blood. Subset denoted: CD45RA-negative fraction. These receptors were taken from a man younger than 30 in good health.

This sequence joins TRBV5-1 and TRBJ1-1; TRBD1 matches 11 bases. The V segment lost 3 bases and the J segment 0 bases; nucleotides outside the gene matches: 4. Germline CDR1 SGHRS, CDR2 YFSETQ. The CDR3 has 16 residues. CDR3 residues: CASSWTGGGLNTEAFF. CDR3 bases: TGCGCCAGCAGCTGGACAGGGGGCGGATTGAACACTGAAGCTTTCTTT. The complete variable domain, with remaining parts taken from reference TRBV5-1 and TRBJ1-1, reads KAGVTQTPRYLIKTRGQQVTLSCSPISGHRSVSWYQQTPGQGLQFLFEYFSETQRNKGNFPGRFSGRQFSNSRSEMNVSTLELGDSALYLCASSWTGGGLNTEAFFGQGTRLTVV.

The genes are TRBV5-1 and TRBJ1-1; 7 nucleotides match TRBD1. This CDR3 region has 14 residues. The V gene's germline CDR1 is SGHRS and CDR2 YFSETQ. Unmatched junction bases numbered 8, after V lost 5 bases and J lost 4 bases. The CDR3 spells CASSIRGLSTEAFF. In nucleotides, the CDR3 is TGCGCCAGCAGTATCAGGGGGTTGAGCACTGAAGCTTTCTTT.

The V gene is TRBV5-8, the J gene TRBJ1-5; D gene uncertain. This CDR3 comprises 15 residues. Trimming removed 2 bases at V and 0 bases at J, with 9 bases between. Germline loops: CDR1 SGHTS, CDR2 YDEGEE. The CDR3 DNA sequence: TGTGCCAGCAGCTTAGATGGGGATAGCAATCAGCCCCAGCATTTT. This encodes CASSLDGDSNQPQHF.

The chain has TRBV11-2 and TRBJ1-3; D may be TRBD1 (5 bases). CDR1 is SGHAT, CDR2 FQNNGV, per germline. Trimming stripped 3 bases from V and 0 bases from J, with 12 bases between. CDR3 length equals 16 residues. The CDR3 DNA sequence: TGTGCCAGCAGCTTGGGGCGGGAAAGCTCTGGAAACACCATATATTTT. Residues: CASSLGRESSGNTIYF.

Note on this clone: The sample carries other DNA sequences with the same CDR3. This rearrangement joins TRBV7-2 to TRBJ1-1; no reliable D call. CDR1 is SGHTA and CDR2 is FQGNSA in the germline V gene. This CDR3 spans 13 amino acids. With 2 bases removed from V and 4 bases from J, the gap between germline ends came to 8 bases. The CDR3 reads CASSLSDRTEAFF. As DNA, the CDR3 is TGTGCCAGCAGCTTAAGCGACCGCACTGAAGCTTTCTTT.

The chain links TRBV6-5 to TRBJ1-1, with 8 nucleotides matching TRBD1. The V segment lost 6 bases and the J segment 1 base; nucleotides outside the gene matches: 7. Germline-derived CDR1 and CDR2 are MNHEY and SVGAGI. The CDR3 totals 15 residues. CDR3 DNA sequence: TGTGCCAGCAGGGGACCCGGGACAGGGAACACTGAAGCTTTCTTT. This codes for CASRGPGTGNTEAFF.

The chain is built from TRBV30 and TRBJ2-2; D may be TRBD2 (5 bases). The CDR3 runs to 13 residues. The germline CDR1 and CDR2 sequences are GTSNPN and SVGIG (reference sequence). V lost 8 bases and J lost 5, with 15 bases in between. CDR3 amino acids: CAGRKGGTGELFF. In nucleotides, the CDR3 is TGTGCCGGTCGGAAGGGCGGGACCGGGGAGCTGTTTTTT.

The CDR3 region has the DNA TGCGCCAGCAGCCCCGGTGGGGGACAGAGCTTCTATGGCTACACCTTC. This sequence encodes CASSPGGGQSFYGYTF. The V and J genes are TRBV4-3 and TRBJ1-2; 7 bases align to TRBD1. The CDR3 runs 16 residues. In germline, CDR1 is LGHNA, CDR2 YSLEER. J gave up 4 bases and V 4 bases, and 12 bases lay outside the gene matches.

The genes are TRBV27 and TRBJ2-2, with 9 bases aligning to TRBD1. Germline loops: CDR1 MNHEY, CDR2 SMNVEV (reference sequence). J lost 6 bases, V lost 7 bases, and 6 bases had no gene match. The CDR3 consists of 14 residues. CDR3 in amino acids: CASTGQGRAGELFF. As DNA, the CDR3 is TGTGCCAGCACCGGACAGGGGAGGGCCGGGGAGCTGTTTTTT.